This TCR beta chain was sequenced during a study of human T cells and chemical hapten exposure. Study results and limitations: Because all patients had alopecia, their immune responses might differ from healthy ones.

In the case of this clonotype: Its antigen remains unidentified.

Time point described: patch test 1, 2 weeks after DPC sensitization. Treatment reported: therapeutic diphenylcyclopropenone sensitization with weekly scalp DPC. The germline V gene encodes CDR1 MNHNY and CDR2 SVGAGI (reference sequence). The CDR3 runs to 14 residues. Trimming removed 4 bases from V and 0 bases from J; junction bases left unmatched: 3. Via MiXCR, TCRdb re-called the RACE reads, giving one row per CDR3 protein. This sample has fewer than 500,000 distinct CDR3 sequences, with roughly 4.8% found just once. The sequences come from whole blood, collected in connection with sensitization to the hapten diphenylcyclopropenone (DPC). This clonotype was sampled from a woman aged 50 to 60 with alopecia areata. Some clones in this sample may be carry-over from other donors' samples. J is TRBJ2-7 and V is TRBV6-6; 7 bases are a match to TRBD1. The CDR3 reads CASSSQGSSYEQYF. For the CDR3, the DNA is TGTGCCAGCAGTTCACAGGGGTCCTCCTACGAGCAGTACTTC.